A single sample is the source of the 18 T cell receptor beta chains below, sequenced in a study of T-cell memory formation after mild COVID-19. Each CDR3 protein is one row after TCRdb ran MiXCR on the 5' RACE reads. This sample has roughly 380,000 distinct CDR3 sequences, with around 27% found just once. Sample: PBMCs or a T cell subset sorted from them (not recorded which). The receptors shown here come from an adult woman who had mild COVID-19 (a few samples of this study predate the infection). Cell type and time point are not known.

This clonotype was counted only a few times. This chain links TRBV15 with TRBJ2-5, with TRBD1 identical over 8 bases. Germline CDR1 reads LNHNV; CDR2 reads YYDKDF (reference sequence). Trimming cost V 0 bases and J 5 bases; bases outside gene matches: 8. The CDR3 length is 16 residues. Here the CDR3 DNA reads TGTGCCACCAGCAGAGAAGACAGGGGCGCGGGGGAGACCCAGTACTTC. Amino acids: CATSREDRGAGETQYF.

This clonotype was counted a few times. This chain connects TRBV2 to TRBJ2-1, with 11 positions matching TRBD2. The CDR3 totals 16 residues. Germline loops: CDR1 SNHLY, CDR2 FYNNEI. Trimming took 3 bases from V and 6 from J; bases not matched to a gene: 7. The CDR3, as DNA: TGTGCCAGCAGTGATTCCCCTAGCGGGAGGTTCAATGAGCAGTTCTTC. It codes for CASSDSPSGRFNEQFF.

This clonotype was seen only a few times. The chain carries TRBV20-1 and TRBJ2-1; 9 bases fit TRBD2. Unmatched junction bases numbered 5, after V lost 5 bases and J lost 6 bases. Germline V CDR1 and CDR2: DFQATT, SNEGSKA (reference sequence). The CDR3 sequence is 13 residues long. The CDR3 nucleotides read TGCAGTGCTCTTCTAGCGGGGCTCAATGAGCAGTTCTTC. It is translated as CSALLAGLNEQFF.

The chain combines TRBV5-1 with TRBJ2-3, with D tentatively TRBD2 (6 bases). The ends were cut back, 2 bases at V and 4 bases at J, with 17 bases in the middle. CDR1 is SGHRS and CDR2 is YFSETQ in the germline V gene. The CDR3 contains 16 residues. CDR3 nucleotide sequence: TGCGCCAGCAGCTTCGGCTGGACTAAGCGCCCAGATACGCAGTATTTT. Its translation: CASSFGWTKRPDTQYF.

The gene calls are TRBV5-5 and TRBJ2-2; weak D call: TRBD2 (5 bases). Germline CDR1 SGHKS, CDR2 YYEKEE (reference sequence). This CDR3 spans 14 amino acids. V shed 4 bases and J shed 7 bases, with 14 bases lying between them. CDR3 in DNA: TGTGCCAGCAGCAGGATGACCCGGGACGGGGAGCTGTTTTTT. Translating gives CASSRMTRDGELFF.

This CDR3 reads CSASGLAGETQYF. The CDR3 region has the DNA TGCAGTGCTTCGGGACTAGCGGGAGAGACCCAGTACTTC. V is TRBV20-1 and J is TRBJ2-5; 12 bases map to TRBD2. CDR1 is DFQATT, CDR2 SNEGSKA, per germline (reference sequence). V lost 5 bases to trimming and J lost 4 bases; unmatched junction nucleotides: 2. The CDR3 is 13 amino acids.

The genes are TRBV19 and TRBJ2-1, with TRBD1 matching 7 bases. The ends lost 3 bases at V and 6 bases at J; junction bases unmatched: 5. CDR1 and CDR2 (germline): LNHDA, SQIVND (reference sequence). The CDR3 is 14 amino acids. CDR3: CASSILTGINEQFF. CDR3 DNA sequence: TGTGCCAGTAGTATCCTGACAGGGATCAATGAGCAGTTCTTC.

This clonotype was seen ten or more times. This chain uses TRBV20-1 with TRBJ2-3; tentative D call: TRBD2 (6 bases). The V end was cut by 5 bases, the J end by 2 bases, with 17 bases between. This CDR3 is built from 15 residues. Per the germline V gene, CDR1 is DFQATT and CDR2 is SNEGSKA (reference sequence). The CDR3 loop reads CSAARSAGNTDTQYF. For the CDR3, the DNA is TGCAGTGCTGCCCGATCGGCGGGGAACACAGATACGCAGTATTTT.

This clonotype was recorded a few times. The rearrangement links TRBV14 to TRBJ2-3; 14 positions match TRBD2. The CDR3 runs to 16 residues. Germline V CDR1 and CDR2: SGHDN, FVKESK. V shed 4 bases and J 6 bases; nucleotides not matched to a gene: 6. For the CDR3, the DNA is TGTGCCAGCAGCCGACTAGCGGGGGGGCGGCTGGATACGCAGTATTTT. It yields the protein CASSRLAGGRLDTQYF. The full variable domain, rest sourced from reference TRBV14 and TRBJ2-3, is EAGVTQFPSHSVIEKGQTVTLRCDPISGHDNLYWYRRVMGKEIKFLLHFVKESKQDESGMPNNRFLAERTGGTYSTLKVQPAELEDSGVYFCASSRLAGGRLDTQYFGPGTRLTVL.

This clonotype was picked up many times. The V gene is TRBV7-6, the J gene TRBJ1-1; D unresolved. V lost 5 bases to trimming and J lost 5 bases, with 15 bases between them. This CDR3 region has 14 residues. Germline assignment: CDR1 SGHVS and CDR2 FNYEAQ. The DNA of the CDR3 is TGTGCCAGCAGCCAAATGACATCGGGGACTGAAGCTTTCTTT. It translates to CASSQMTSGTEAFF. Combining the CDR3 with reference TRBV7-6 and TRBJ1-1 gives the whole variable domain GAGVSQSPRYKVTKRGQDVALRCDPISGHVSLYWYRQALGQGPEFLTYFNYEAQQDKSGLPNDRFSAERPEGSISTLTIQRTEQRDSAMYRCASSQMTSGTEAFFGQGTRLTVV.

V gene TRBV6-5 combines with J gene TRBJ1-2; D perhaps matches TRBD1 (5 bases). This CDR3 has 16 residues. CDR1 and CDR2 (germline): MNHEY, SVGAGI. V was cut by 0 bases and J by 8 bases, with 19 bases left in between. As DNA, the CDR3 is TGTGCCAGCAGTTACTCTTTTTTGGGCAGGGTGTACGGCTACACCTTC. It encodes CASSYSFLGRVYGYTF.

This rearrangement joins TRBV11-2 to TRBJ2-7; D not certain. This CDR3 has 14 amino acids. Germline assignment: CDR1 SGHAT and CDR2 FQNNGV. The ends were cut back, 5 bases at V and 6 bases at J, with 17 bases in the middle. The CDR3 region is CASSRWVSRPEQYF. As DNA, the CDR3 is TGTGCCAGCAGCCGTTGGGTCTCTCGGCCCGAGCAGTACTTC. Together with reference TRBV11-2 and TRBJ2-7, the CDR3 gives the full variable domain: EAGVAQSPRYKIIEKRQSVAFWCNPISGHATLYWYQQILGQGPKLLIQFQNNGVVDDSQLPKDRFSAERLKGVDSTLKIQPAKLEDSAVYLCASSRWVSRPEQYFGPGTRLTVT.

The gene calls are TRBV15 and TRBJ1-5; a weak D match, TRBD1 (5 bases). This CDR3 comprises 17 residues. The V gene lost 0 bases and the J gene lost 4 bases, with 16 bases spanning the gap. Germline CDR1 is LNHNV and CDR2 is YYDKDF (reference sequence). The DNA for the CDR3 is TGTGCCACCAGCAGAGATCTTGGAGGGGCGATTAATCAGCCCCAGCATTTT. It is translated as CATSRDLGGAINQPQHF. The entire variable domain, with the rest obtained from reference TRBV15 and TRBJ1-5, is as follows: DAMVIQNPRYQVTQFGKPVTLSCSQTLNHNVMYWYQQKSSQAPKLLFHYYDKDFNNEADTPDNFQSRRPNTSFCFLDIRSPGLGDTAMYLCATSRDLGGAINQPQHFGDGTRLSIL.

For the CDR3, the DNA is TGCAGTGCTTCGCTAAGGGGAATGAACGAGCAGTACTTC. The encoded protein is CSASLRGMNEQYF. This rearrangement joins TRBV20-1 to TRBJ2-7, with D perhaps TRBD1 (5 bases). This CDR3 is built from 13 residues. V was trimmed by 5 bases and J by 5 bases, leaving 16 bases between them. Germline lookup yields CDR1 DFQATT and CDR2 SNEGSKA (reference sequence).

This clonotype was counted only a few times. The chain recombines TRBV15 with TRBJ2-5; the D is unclear. With 3 bases removed from V and 1 base from J, the gap between germline ends came to 12 bases. The CDR3 spans 15 residues. From germline, CDR1 is LNHNV and CDR2 YYDKDF (reference sequence). The CDR3: CATSSRSRTQETQYF. The CDR3 bases are TGTGCCACCAGCAGTCGGTCAAGGACCCAAGAGACCCAGTACTTC.

This clonotype appeared a few times. J is TRBJ1-6 and V is TRBV20-1; 9 nucleotides line up with TRBD1. This CDR3 region has 14 residues. CDR1 DFQATT and CDR2 SNEGSKA come from the germline V gene (reference sequence). Germline trimming cut 3 bases from V and 7 bases from J; bases unmatched to any gene: 4. CDR3 nucleotide sequence: TGCAGTGCTAGGAGCGGGACAGGGAATTCACCCCTCCACTTT. Translated: CSARSGTGNSPLHF.

This chain uses TRBV12-3 or TRBV12-4 with TRBJ2-1, with a possible D match to TRBD1 (5 bases). CDR3 length: 13 amino acids. V lost 6 bases and J lost 5, with 11 bases in between. CDR3 DNA: TGTGCCAGCAGACGACAGCACCACAATGAGCAGTTCTTC. Its translation is CASRRQHHNEQFF.

This clonotype was observed a few times. This rearrangement joins TRBV18 to TRBJ2-1; D unresolved. The CDR3 loop spans 14 amino acids. The germline V gene has CDR1 KGHSH and CDR2 LQKENI. Trimming took 1 base from V and 13 from J, leaving 17 bases between them. The CDR3 bases are TGTGCCAGCTCACCACTAGGTTTGGCGGAGTTCCAGTTCTTC. It encodes CASSPLGLAEFQFF.